This TCR beta chain is drawn from a study of T cells in Graves' hyperthyroidism and ophthalmopathy. Findings and caveats of the study: A model using 13 V-J features told ophthalmopathy apart from stable hyperthyroidism.

Remarks on this clonotype: Its antigen is not known.

It was RNA transcripts that yielded the amplified TCR beta CDR3 regions. Using the HTBI primer set, a first-round RT-PCR was run on the TCR CDR3. Using its own MiXCR run on the multiplex PCR reads, TCRdb lists one record per CDR3 protein. This sample has 400,000 to 600,000 distinct CDR3 sequences, with about 16% found just once. Germline V gives CDR1 MNHNS, CDR2 SASEGT. The CDR3 totals 16 residues. The ends were cut back, 5 bases at V and 2 bases at J, with 13 bases in the middle. This TCR was recovered from a woman aged 25 to 39 with Graves' ophthalmopathy. This chain connects TRBV6-1 to TRBJ2-6; TRBD1 is a possible D gene (6 bases). The sequencing sample was made of blood. The CDR3 protein is CASSQSYRAGANVLTF. CDR3 nucleotide sequence: TGTGCCAGCAGTCAATCCTACAGGGCTGGGGCCAACGTCCTGACTTTC.